A single TCR beta chain is shown here with its context. Authors' analysis steps: Nucleated cell number was recorded as an estimate derived from reference gene primer amplification. TCRdb's table, derived via immunoSEQ multiplex PCR, lists solely in-frame clones and lacks some. The DNA was the basis for D and trimming; V, J and clone size are from that table. The sample has under 100,000 clones, 92% seen once. The source of the sample is a study of blood T cell repertoires in COVID-19. The length of the CDR3 is 15 residues. V was pared by 6 bases and J by 7 bases, with 11 bases of the junction left unmatched. CDR1 is MDHEN and CDR2 is SYDVKM in the germline V gene.

The rearrangement joins TRBV28 to TRBJ2-2, with 7 bases fitting TRBD1. Sequencing was done on a sample of peripheral blood. The receptor's source is a woman aged 55 to 70 with active COVID-19. CDR3 sequence: CASSSGGQGVGELFF. DNA of the CDR3: TGTGCCAGCAGCTCGGGCGGGCAGGGGGTCGGGGAGCTGTTTTTT.